These 27 T cell receptor beta chains were all obtained from the same sample, sequenced in a study of cytomegalovirus exposure and HLA in healthy donors (TCRdb year 2017). The library was prepared using the immunoSEQ multiplex PCR assay. In its TCRdb copy, this immuneACCESS table keeps in-frame sequences only and misses some clones. Where compared with another copy, unresolved V genes explain less than half of these, and the others have no known cause. The table for this sample lists around 180,000 clones; about 82% of them were counted only once. The ten largest clonotypes hold over 1.3% of the sample. The specimen sequenced was PBMCs. The receptors were gathered from a woman aged 18-29 years in good health and CMV-seronegative.

This clone was seen once. The chain joins TRBV5-1 to TRBJ1-2, with TRBD1 matching 7 bases. V shed 6 bases and J 7 bases; nucleotides not matched to a gene: 6. The germline CDR1 and CDR2 sequences are SGHRS and YFSETQ. The CDR3 has 12 amino acids. DNA for the CDR3: TGCGCCAGCAAAACAGGGGAGTTTGGCTACACCTTC. Protein product: CASKTGEFGYTF.

This rearrangement joins TRBV16 to TRBJ2-3; D unclear. V was trimmed by 5 bases and J by 7 bases, leaving 10 bases between them. Germline V gene data show CDR1 as KGHSY and CDR2 as FQNENV. CDR3 length: 12 amino acids. CDR3 protein: CASSAGTNTQYF. The CDR3 DNA sequence: TGTGCCAGCAGCGCAGGCACGAATACGCAGTATTTT.

The J gene is TRBJ1-2, the V gene TRBV6-1; a weak D match, TRBD1 (6 bases). The germline V and J ends were trimmed by 4 bases and 8 bases, with 17 bases remaining between them. Looked up from germline, CDR1 is MNHNS and CDR2 is SASEGT. The CDR3 runs to 14 residues. The CDR3, as DNA: TGTGCCAGCAGTGCCCTAGGGGGGGCTGGGGGCTACACCTTC. This translates into CASSALGGAGGYTF.

The chain links TRBV5-6 to TRBJ1-5, with D maybe TRBD1 (5 bases). This CDR3 has 17 residues. CDR1 and CDR2 from the germline V gene are SGHDT and YYEEEE. Trimming pared 3 bases from V and 0 bases from J, leaving 16 bases between. CDR3 protein: CASSYFGREYSNQPQHF. The CDR3 nucleotides are TGTGCCAGCAGCTATTTCGGCAGGGAATATAGCAATCAGCCCCAGCATTTT.

The J gene is TRBJ2-3, the V gene TRBV10-3, with 16 nucleotides matching TRBD2. After removal of 7 bases from V and 1 base from J, the junction contained 11 bases not matched to a gene. Germline CDR1 is ENHRY and CDR2 is SYGVKD. This CDR3 comprises 19 residues. This CDR3 reads CAIKTGTSGGAGGTDTQYF. CDR3 coding DNA: TGTGCCATCAAGACCGGGACTAGCGGGGGGGCTGGGGGCACAGATACGCAGTATTTT.

The table lists this clone with a few counts. J is TRBJ2-2 and V is TRBV10-1, with 7 bases matching TRBD1. CDR1 WNHNN and CDR2 SYGVQD come from the germline V gene (reference sequence). V shed 7 bases, J shed 4 bases, and the junction held 9 bases outside the gene matches. This CDR3 spans 15 amino acids. The CDR3 region is CASKPQGLGTGELFF. CDR3 DNA sequence: TGCGCCAGCAAACCACAGGGGTTGGGCACCGGGGAGCTGTTTTTT.

The J gene is TRBJ2-1, the V gene TRBV19; TRBD2 agrees at 11 bases. CDR1 is LNHDA, CDR2 SQIVND, per germline (reference sequence). This CDR3 comprises 19 residues. Unmatched junction bases numbered 14, after V lost 7 bases and J lost 0 bases. The CDR3: CASKSLLAGGLRSYNEQFF. CDR3 nucleotides: TGTGCCAGTAAGTCCCTCCTAGCGGGAGGCCTACGCTCCTACAATGAGCAGTTCTTC. Filled out from reference TRBV19 and TRBJ2-1, the complete variable domain reads DGGITQSPKYLFRKEGQNVTLSCEQNLNHDAMYWYRQDPGQGLRLIYYSQIVNDFQKGDIAEGYSVSREKKESFPLTVTSAQKNPTAFYLCASKSLLAGGLRSYNEQFFGPGTRLTVL.

V and J are TRBV19 and TRBJ1-2; weak D call: TRBD1 (6 bases). The CDR3 covers 19 residues. The germline V and J ends were trimmed by 3 bases and 2 bases, with 25 bases remaining between them. CDR1 and CDR2 from the germline V gene are LNHDA and SQIVND (reference sequence). CDR3 region: CASSMTDTRTAEPNYGYTF. Here the CDR3 DNA reads TGTGCCAGTAGTATGACCGATACCCGGACAGCAGAACCCAACTATGGCTACACCTTC. Full variable domain (remainder filled in from reference TRBV19 and TRBJ1-2): DGGITQSPKYLFRKEGQNVTLSCEQNLNHDAMYWYRQDPGQGLRLIYYSQIVNDFQKGDIAEGYSVSREKKESFPLTVTSAQKNPTAFYLCASSMTDTRTAEPNYGYTFGSGTRLTVV.

The rearrangement joins TRBV5-4 to TRBJ1-1, with 8 bases identical to TRBD1. Germline V lookup: CDR1 SGHNT, CDR2 YYREEE (reference sequence). CDR3 length equals 15 residues. With 0 bases clipped from V and 4 bases from J, the junction kept 5 bases outside the gene matches. CDR3 coding DNA: TGTGCCAGCAGCTTGGCAGGCAGGGGGCGCACTGAAGCTTTCTTT. Amino acids: CASSLAGRGRTEAFF.

J is TRBJ2-1 and V is TRBV9, with TRBD2 matching 14 bases. Germline lookup yields CDR1 SGDLS and CDR2 YYNGEE. This CDR3 contains 16 residues. J gave up 5 bases and V 3 bases, and 4 bases lay outside the gene matches. The CDR3 region is CASSGGLAGVNNEQFF. The CDR3 region has the DNA TGTGCCAGCAGCGGGGGACTAGCGGGGGTTAACAATGAGCAGTTCTTC.

The sample holds one count of this clone. V usage is TRBV7-8 and J usage is TRBJ1-4; D perhaps matches TRBD1 (5 bases). Between the trimmed V and J ends, which lost 5 bases and 0 bases, there was a span of 13 bases. This CDR3 contains 16 residues. Per the germline V gene, CDR1 is SGHVS and CDR2 is FQNEAQ. Written as DNA, the CDR3 is TGTGCCAGCAGCGCCCGCAGGGATGCAACTAATGAAAAACTGTTTTTT. Amino acids: CASSARRDATNEKLFF.

There are many counts of this clone. The chain is built from TRBV19 and TRBJ2-7; 8 bases align to TRBD2. This CDR3 contains 16 residues. V dropped 3 bases and J dropped 3; count of bases not matched to a gene: 10. Germline-derived CDR1 and CDR2 are LNHDA and SQIVND (reference sequence). This chain's CDR3 is CASSILDSGDVYEQYF. In DNA, the CDR3 is TGTGCCAGTAGTATTCTTGATAGCGGGGATGTCTACGAGCAGTACTTC.

V is TRBV19 and J is TRBJ2-2; 8 bases match TRBD1. Germline CDR1 LNHDA, CDR2 SQIVND (reference sequence). Germline trimming cut 5 bases from V and 4 bases from J; bases unmatched to any gene: 12. CDR3 size: 17 residues. The CDR3 DNA is TGTGCCAGTAGTCCCCCCCCCGGACAGGGTAGCACCGGGGAGCTGTTTTTT. Its translation is CASSPPPGQGSTGELFF.

J is TRBJ1-2 and V is TRBV5-5; TRBD1 matches at 10 bases. Germline CDR1 SGHKS, CDR2 YYEKEE (reference sequence). The CDR3 loop spans 15 amino acids. The V segment lost 6 bases and the J segment 4 bases; nucleotides outside the gene matches: 9. The CDR3 DNA is TGTGCCAGCACCCACCTGAGACAGGGGGCCTATGGCTACACCTTC. Translation gives CASTHLRQGAYGYTF.

For the CDR3, the DNA is TGTGCCTGGGAGTCGGGTAAAAGGCTGTCGGCTTCATCTAGCTCTGAAGCTTTCTTT. It encodes CAWESGKRLSASSSSEAFF. The rearrangement links TRBV30 to TRBJ1-1; D ambiguous. The CDR3 extends over 19 amino acids. V gave up 5 bases and J gave up 6 bases, with 34 bases separating them. CDR1 GTSNPN and CDR2 SVGIG come from the germline V gene (reference sequence).

V gene TRBV7-2 combines with J gene TRBJ2-5, with 9 positions matching TRBD2. V dropped 2 bases and J dropped 4; count of bases not matched to a gene: 14. Germline-derived CDR1 and CDR2 are SGHTA and FQGNSA. The CDR3 is 18 amino acids. CDR3 sequence (DNA): TGTGCCAGCAGCTTATTTGGTGTGGGGCTAGCGGGGCCAGAGACCCAGTACTTC. It encodes CASSLFGVGLAGPETQYF.

The J gene is TRBJ1-1, the V gene TRBV19, with D possibly TRBD1 on 6 matching bases. The CDR3 sequence is 13 residues long. Germline loops: CDR1 LNHDA, CDR2 SQIVND (reference sequence). V gave up 3 bases and J gave up 9 bases, with 14 bases separating them. CDR3 loop: CASSIDRFPQAFF. The CDR3 nucleotides are TGTGCCAGTAGTATCGACAGGTTCCCACAAGCTTTCTTT.

This chain connects TRBV7-2 to TRBJ2-7; D ambiguous. The V gene lost 6 bases and the J gene lost 6 bases, with 12 bases spanning the gap. The V gene's germline CDR1 is SGHTA and CDR2 FQGNSA. The CDR3 sequence is 12 residues long. The CDR3 reads CASSHPPVEQYF. Here the CDR3 DNA reads TGTGCCAGCAGTCACCCCCCGGTCGAGCAGTACTTC.

V usage is TRBV11-3 and J usage is TRBJ2-2; D is perhaps TRBD1 (6 bases). The CDR3 is 15 residues long. Looked up from germline, CDR1 is SGHNT and CDR2 is YENEEA. V lost 5 bases to trimming and J lost 1 base, with 11 bases between them. The CDR3 is CASSPQGLNTGELFF. In DNA form, the CDR3 reads TGTGCCAGCAGCCCTCAGGGGCTGAACACCGGGGAGCTGTTTTTT.

DNA of the CDR3: TGTGCCAGCAGTGACAGGGTCTCCTACAATGAGCAGTTCTTC. Residues: CASSDRVSYNEQFF. This chain links TRBV2 with TRBJ2-1, with D perhaps matching TRBD1 (5 bases). The V gene lost 3 bases and the J gene lost 0 bases, with 6 bases spanning the gap. The CDR3 length is 14 residues. Germline CDR1 is SNHLY and CDR2 is FYNNEI.

The chain is built from TRBV9 and TRBJ2-3; no reliable D call. The V gene lost 0 bases and the J gene lost 3 bases, with 11 bases spanning the gap. CDR1 and CDR2 (germline): SGDLS, YYNGEE. The CDR3 is 15 residues long. CDR3 sequence (DNA): TGTGCCAGCAGCGTAGATCGCGGATTGACAGATACGCAGTATTTT. This translates into CASSVDRGLTDTQYF.

This clone was seen a few times. This chain links TRBV5-1 with TRBJ2-7, with D unresolved. The CDR3 has 14 amino acids. The V and J ends lost 0 bases and 5 bases respectively, with 12 bases between them. Germline V lookup: CDR1 SGHRS, CDR2 YFSETQ. This chain's CDR3 is CASSLDDIVDEQYF. CDR3 sequence (DNA): TGCGCCAGCAGCTTGGATGATATAGTTGACGAGCAGTACTTC.

The CDR3 DNA reads TGTGCCAGCAGCTTAGGGACAGGGGGCCCCCGGGGGGGACTGTTTTTT. Protein: CASSLGTGGPRGGLFF. The rearrangement links TRBV7-2 to TRBJ1-4; 11 bases are shared with TRBD1. The CDR3 totals 16 residues. The V gene end was trimmed by 1 base and the J gene end by 13 bases; junction bases not matched to a gene: 11. Germline lookup yields CDR1 SGHTA and CDR2 FQGNSA.

This sequence joins TRBV25-1 and TRBJ1-4; 10 bases are shared with TRBD1. Germline V gene sequence: CDR1 MGHDK, CDR2 SYGVNS. This CDR3 contains 16 residues. The V and J ends lost 3 bases and 3 bases, in that order; junction bases with no gene match: 4. The CDR3 sequence is CASSDIGQGANEKLFF. DNA for the CDR3: TGTGCCAGCAGTGATATCGGACAGGGGGCTAATGAAAAACTGTTTTTT. The complete variable domain, with remaining parts taken from reference TRBV25-1 and TRBJ1-4, reads EADIYQTPRYLVIGTGKKITLECSQTMGHDKMYWYQQDPGMELHLIHYSYGVNSTEKGDLSSESTVSRIRTEHFPLTLESARPSHTSQYLCASSDIGQGANEKLFFGSGTQLSVL.

The chain recombines TRBV21-1 with TRBJ1-5; the D segment call TRBD1 is taken from the table without a DNA check. TRBV21-1 is given as a pseudogene. The CDR3 totals 16 residues. The CDR3 DNA follows: TGTGCCAGCAGCAAAGGGACAGGGGAAGGCAATCAGCCCCAGCATTTT. Amino acid sequence: CASSKGTGEGNQPQHF.

The gene calls are TRBV16 and TRBJ2-3, with 9 bases fitting TRBD2. Losses at the gene ends were 6 bases for V and 4 bases for J; bases not matched to a gene: 8. The length of the CDR3 is 15 residues. Germline CDR1 and CDR2: KGHSY and FQNENV. The CDR3 region has the DNA TGTGCCAGCAGTAAGGGACTAGCCAGATCAGATACGCAGTATTTT. Translating it yields CASSKGLARSDTQYF. The full variable domain, with the rest looked up from reference TRBV16 and TRBJ2-3, is GEEVAQTPKHLVRGEGQKAKLYCAPIKGHSYVFWYQQVLKNEFKFLISFQNENVFDETGMPKERFSAKCLPNSPCSLEIQATKLEDSAVYFCASSKGLARSDTQYFGPGTRLTVL.

The chain links TRBV13 to TRBJ2-7; 9 bases match TRBD1. V shed 5 bases and J 3 bases; nucleotides not matched to a gene: 8. This CDR3 spans 15 amino acids. Germline loops: CDR1 PRHDT, CDR2 FYEKMQ (reference sequence). The CDR3 protein is CASSLGDRAYYEQYF. Written as DNA, the CDR3 is TGTGCCAGCAGCCTGGGGGACAGGGCTTACTACGAGCAGTACTTC.